These T cell receptor beta chains were read from a single sample in a study of T cell responses to AZD1222 COVID-19 vaccine. Clones were read by immunoSEQ multiplex PCR, and TCRdb kept only the in-frame ones, dropping some. There are 110,000 or so clones in the sample; around 89% occur only once, and roughly 7% lies in the top ten. Sequenced here: peripheral blood, sampled 28 days after the second AZD1222 dose. The receptors come from an adult who received the AZD1222 COVID-19 vaccine. The CDR3 runs from the conserved cysteine through the conserved F or W. D genes are given only for firm matches. The size of a clone is reported for some rows only, either as once, few or many, or as a class for expanded clones.

v_call: TRBV28; clone_size: -; cdr3_length: 14; d_call: -; j_call: TRBJ2-1; cdr3_nt: TGTGCCAGCAGTTCCTATTCCCAGAACAATGAGCAGTTCTTC; cdr3_aa: CASSSYSQNNEQFF
v_call: TRBV7-2; clone_size: -; cdr3_length: 13; d_call: TRBD2; j_call: TRBJ2-7; cdr3_nt: TGTGCCAGCAGCTCGAGGGGAGGGCAGACCATAAACTTC; cdr3_aa: CASSSRGGQTINF
v_call: TRBV14; clone_size: -; cdr3_length: 15; d_call: TRBD2; j_call: TRBJ2-1; cdr3_nt: TGTGCCAGCAGCCAAGCCCTAGCGGGAGGCCCAGAGCAGTTCTTC; cdr3_aa: CASSQALAGGPEQFF
v_call: TRBV27; clone_size: -; cdr3_length: 16; d_call: -; j_call: TRBJ2-5; cdr3_nt: TGTGCCAGCAGTCTTACCGGACACCCCCGAGAAGAGACCCAGTACTTC; cdr3_aa: CASSLTGHPREETQYF
v_call: TRBV9; clone_size: -; cdr3_length: 16; d_call: TRBD2; j_call: TRBJ2-1; cdr3_nt: TGTGCCAGCAGCACAACCGGGACTAGCGGACTCAATGAGCAGTTCTTC; cdr3_aa: CASSTTGTSGLNEQFF
v_call: TRBV5-4; clone_size: once; cdr3_length: 13; d_call: -; j_call: TRBJ2-2; cdr3_nt: TGTGCCAGCAGCAGCGGACTAACCGGGGAGCTGTTTTTT; cdr3_aa: CASSSGLTGELFF
v_call: TRBV11-3; clone_size: -; cdr3_length: 15; d_call: -; j_call: TRBJ2-7; cdr3_nt: TGTGCCAGCAGCTTAAGTTTCGGGGTTTTATACGAGCAGTACTTC; cdr3_aa: CASSLSFGVLYEQYF
v_call: TRBV5-1; clone_size: -; cdr3_length: 17; d_call: -; j_call: TRBJ1-1; cdr3_nt: TGCGCCAGCAGCCCACAGCTCGGCGGTTACATGAACACTGAAGCTTTCTTT; cdr3_aa: CASSPQLGGYMNTEAFF
v_call: TRBV28; clone_size: -; cdr3_length: 15; d_call: -; j_call: TRBJ1-4; cdr3_nt: TGTGCCAGCAGCCTAGGGACGGCCGGCGGTGAAAAACTGTTTTTT; cdr3_aa: CASSLGTAGGEKLFF
v_call: TRBV7-2; clone_size: -; cdr3_length: 15; d_call: -; j_call: TRBJ1-3; cdr3_nt: TGTGCCAGCAGCTTAGTTTGGGTCTCTGGAAACACCATATATTTT; cdr3_aa: CASSLVWVSGNTIYF
v_call: TRBV13; clone_size: -; cdr3_length: 13; d_call: -; j_call: TRBJ2-7; cdr3_nt: TGTGCCAGCAGCTTGGGAGAGGCCTACGAGCAGTACTTC; cdr3_aa: CASSLGEAYEQYF
v_call: TRBV6-1; clone_size: -; cdr3_length: 13; d_call: -; j_call: TRBJ1-2; cdr3_nt: TGTGCCAGCAGTGAACAGGGGAGCTATGGCTACACCTTC; cdr3_aa: CASSEQGSYGYTF